This T cell receptor beta chain appears in the sequencing data of a study of CD8+CD57+ T cells in acquired aplastic anemia. Trimming pared 5 bases from V and 13 bases from J, leaving 23 bases between. Germline V gives CDR1 SGHTA, CDR2 FQGNSA. This CDR3 comprises 15 residues. CDR3 and TCR beta VDJ profiling relied on a genomic DNA template. TCRdb reprocessed the reads with MiXCR, giving one entry per CDR3 protein. Of some 410,000 distinct CDR3 sequences in the sample, approximately 70% are singletons; the top ten hold 3% to 5%. This sequence originates from a human donor in good health, serving as a control. The rearrangement joins TRBV7-2 to TRBJ1-4; D is unresolved. The sequencing input was sorted CD4+, CD8+, or CD8+CD57+ T cells (not recorded which) from PBMCs. CDR3 in amino acids: CASSPVRAEDERLFF. In DNA, the CDR3 is TGTGCCAGCAGCCCGGTCCGGGCCGAGGATGAGAGACTGTTTTTT.